A single sample gave rise to the 16 T cell receptor beta chains below, sequenced in a study of blood T cell repertoires in COVID-19. Profiling relied on immunoSEQ multiplex PCR, and the TCRdb table lists in-frame clones only, not all of them. The sample lists some 200,000 clones, around nine tenths occurring once. The sequencing input was peripheral blood. All receptors come from a woman aged 65 to 85 with COVID-19, enrolled during active disease.

The CDR3 reads CASSPVATPNTGELFF. CDR3 nucleotides: TGCGCCAGCAGCCCTGTGGCCACACCGAACACCGGGGAGCTGTTTTTT. This chain connects TRBV5-1 to TRBJ2-2; unclear D gene. Deletions cut 4 bases from V and 0 bases from J, with 13 bases between. The germline CDR1 and CDR2 sequences are SGHRS and YFSETQ. The CDR3 contains 16 residues.

This chain joins TRBV3-1 (or the pseudogene TRBV3-2) and TRBJ1-2; D not resolved. Germline CDR1 reads LGHDT; CDR2 reads YNNKEL (reference sequence). V shed 0 bases and J shed 8 bases, with 16 bases lying between them. The CDR3 length is 15 residues. The CDR3 DNA sequence: TGTGCCAGCAGCCAAGATCACGTATCCCGAGGGGGCTACACCTTC. Amino acid sequence: CASSQDHVSRGGYTF.

The chain joins TRBV20-1 to TRBJ2-7, with TRBD1 matching over 7 bases. The CDR3 runs to 13 residues. Per the germline V gene, CDR1 is DFQATT and CDR2 is SNEGSKA (reference sequence). The junction had 5 bases not matched to a gene; V was cut back by 3 bases and J by 3 bases. CDR3 DNA: TGCAGTGCTAGTATCGGGACAGTCTACGAGCAGTACTTC. It yields the protein CSASIGTVYEQYF.

The CDR3 loop is CASSSRTGVKYGYTF. The CDR3 bases are TGTGCCAGCAGTTCCCGAACAGGGGTCAAATATGGCTACACCTTC. The chain carries TRBV27 and TRBJ1-2; 7 bases map to TRBD1. J lost 5 bases, V lost 4 bases, and 10 bases had no gene match. Per the germline V gene, CDR1 is MNHEY and CDR2 is SMNVEV (reference sequence). This CDR3 region has 15 residues.

This clone was seen a single time. The gene calls are TRBV27 and TRBJ1-3, with D uncertain. The germline V and J ends were trimmed by 4 bases and 0 bases, with 7 bases remaining between them. This CDR3 has 14 residues. Germline CDR1 MNHEY, CDR2 SMNVEV (reference sequence). CDR3 bases: TGTGCCAGCAGTTATAGTAACTCTGGAAACACCATATATTTT. Translating gives CASSYSNSGNTIYF.

This chain links TRBV29-1 with TRBJ1-1; D is perhaps TRBD1 (6 bases). The germline CDR1 and CDR2 sequences are SQVTM and ANQGSEA. The ends were cut back, 5 bases at V and 2 bases at J, with 12 bases in the middle. The CDR3 covers 13 residues. CDR3 sequence: CSVKTGSNTEAFF. CDR3 bases: TGCAGCGTTAAGACAGGTTCAAACACTGAAGCTTTCTTT.

This sequence joins TRBV11-2 and TRBJ2-7, with D possibly TRBD1 on 6 matching bases. Germline assignment: CDR1 SGHAT and CDR2 FQNNGV. V lost 4 bases and J 3 bases, leaving 7 bases between the germline ends. The CDR3 extends over 12 amino acids. The CDR3 region has the DNA TGTGCCAGCAGCTCACAGGGCTACGAGCAGTACTTC. This encodes CASSSQGYEQYF.

This clone was observed a single time. V and J are TRBV12-3 or TRBV12-4 and TRBJ1-1; perhaps TRBD1 as D (6 bases). The CDR3 runs to 13 residues. Trimming took off 6 bases at V and 1 base at J, with 9 bases between the two ends. The CDR3 here is CASRRTENTEAFF. The DNA for the CDR3 is TGTGCCAGCAGAAGGACAGAGAACACTGAAGCTTTCTTT.

This clone was seen just once. The rearrangement links TRBV5-1 to TRBJ2-5; 8 nucleotides agree with TRBD1. The germline V gene encodes CDR1 SGHRS and CDR2 YFSETQ. V was clipped by 0 bases and J by 7 bases; unmatched bases: 11. This CDR3 is built from 16 residues. CDR3 amino acids: CASSLAKVDRGWTQYF. CDR3 DNA sequence: TGCGCCAGCAGCTTGGCCAAAGTAGACAGGGGCTGGACCCAGTACTTC.

The J gene is TRBJ1-2, the V gene TRBV11-3; a weak D match, TRBD1 (5 bases). This CDR3 contains 12 residues. The V end lost 0 bases, the J end lost 6 bases, and 5 bases lay between the germline ends. The germline gives CDR1 SGHNT, CDR2 YENEEA. Written as DNA, the CDR3 is TGTGCCAGCAGCTTAGAAGGGGATGGCTACACCTTC. It codes for CASSLEGDGYTF.

The count of this clone is one. J is TRBJ1-6 and V is TRBV7-9, with a tentative D call TRBD1 (5 bases). The germline CDR1 and CDR2 sequences are SEHNR and FQNEAQ (reference sequence). V lost 1 base to trimming and J lost 9 bases, with 13 bases between them. The CDR3 totals 15 residues. CDR3 in DNA: TGTGCCAGCAGCTTAGAAGGCGGGGCTTCTTCACCCCTCCACTTT. This gives the protein CASSLEGGASSPLHF.

The CDR3 here is CASSFGTGANYGYTF. In DNA, the CDR3 is TGTGCCAGCAGTTTCGGGACAGGGGCTAACTATGGCTACACCTTC. V is TRBV7-2 and J is TRBJ1-2; 10 bases line up with TRBD1. J gave up 0 bases and V 6 bases, and 4 bases lay outside the gene matches. Germline V gene lookup returns CDR1 SGHTA and CDR2 FQGNSA. The CDR3 totals 15 residues.

The V and J genes are TRBV3-1 (or the pseudogene TRBV3-2) and TRBJ2-1; tentative D call: TRBD2 (6 bases). This CDR3 contains 14 residues. Looked up from germline, CDR1 is LGHDT and CDR2 is YNNKEL (reference sequence). Trimming pared 2 bases from V and 7 bases from J, leaving 12 bases between. The CDR3 DNA is TGTGCCAGCAGCCAACAACGCGGGGCGAATGAGCAGTTCTTC. It is translated as CASSQQRGANEQFF.

The V gene is TRBV28, the J gene TRBJ2-7, with 7 bases matching TRBD1. Germline CDR1 reads MDHEN; CDR2 reads SYDVKM. The CDR3 covers 12 residues. Trimming at V came to 4 bases and at J to 9 bases, leaving 6 bases not matched to a gene. In DNA, the CDR3 is TGTGCCAGCAGTTCCACAGGGGTTGGGCAGTACTTC. Its translation is CASSSTGVGQYF. Drawing the rest from reference TRBV28 and TRBJ2-7, the complete variable domain is DVKVTQSSRYLVKRTGEKVFLECVQDMDHENMFWYRQDPGLGLRLIYFSYDVKMKEKGDIPEGYSVSREKKERFSLILESASTNQTSMYLCASSSTGVGQYFGPGTRLTVT.

The J gene is TRBJ2-1, the V gene TRBV3-1 (or the pseudogene TRBV3-2), with unresolved D. V was clipped by 0 bases and J by 3 bases, with 9 bases between them. This CDR3 spans 15 amino acids. Germline lookup yields CDR1 LGHDT and CDR2 YNNKEL (reference sequence). The CDR3, as DNA: TGTGCCAGCAGCCAAGACTCTAGATACTACAATGAGCAGTTCTTC. Translated: CASSQDSRYYNEQFF.

Comment on this clone: Different DNA sequences within this sample yield the same CDR3. This chain joins TRBV18 and TRBJ2-7; the match to TRBD1 covers 7 bases. Germline lookup yields CDR1 KGHSH and CDR2 LQKENI. Trimming took 3 bases from V and 0 from J; bases not matched to a gene: 2. The CDR3 totals 14 residues. For the CDR3, the DNA is TGTGCCAGCTCACCCCGGGACAGCTCCTACGAGCAGTACTTC. Its translation is CASSPRDSSYEQYF.